The rows below give T cell receptor beta chains drawn from one sample of a study of early T cells in non-severe SARS-CoV-2 infection. TCRdb reprocessed the 5' RACE reads via MiXCR and lists one record per CDR3 protein. The data hold about 81,000 distinct CDR3 sequences, with around 15% observed a single time. The source material was whole blood. The receptors derive from an adult who was a healthcare worker with PCR-confirmed SARS-CoV-2 infection or an uninfected control (not recorded which). Each CDR3 is given with its conserved first and last residue. Each record gives: V gene, clone size, CDR3 length, J gene, D gene, CDR3 DNA, CDR3 protein. The D gene is left open where the match is weak. Clone size is shown for a subset of rows, as once, few, many or a class of expanded clone.

V gene: TRBV2; clone size: NA; CDR3 length: 16; J gene: TRBJ2-5; D gene: TRBD1; CDR3 DNA: TGTGCCAGCAGATCCGGACAGGGGGCTAGGGAAGAGACCCAGTACTTC; CDR3 protein: CASRSGQGAREETQYF
V gene: TRBV20-1; clone size: NA; CDR3 length: 14; J gene: TRBJ1-5; D gene: TRBD1; CDR3 DNA: TGCAGTGCTAGAGCGGGGACAGGCAATCAGCCCCAGCATTTT; CDR3 protein: CSARAGTGNQPQHF
V gene: TRBV11-2; clone size: NA; CDR3 length: 17; J gene: TRBJ2-3; D gene: NA; CDR3 DNA: TGTGCCAGCAGCCCCTTTTACGCGGTTGGGTACACAGATACGCAGTATTTT; CDR3 protein: CASSPFYAVGYTDTQYF
V gene: TRBV13; clone size: NA; CDR3 length: 14; J gene: TRBJ1-2; D gene: TRBD1; CDR3 DNA: TGTGCCAGCAGCCCGGGACAGGCAGTGCGCGGCTACACCTTC; CDR3 protein: CASSPGQAVRGYTF
V gene: TRBV9; clone size: many; CDR3 length: 18; J gene: TRBJ2-3; D gene: NA; CDR3 DNA: TGTGCCAGCAGCGTAGAAGGTGCGACAAGGACCCTCTCTGATACGCAGTATTTT; CDR3 protein: CASSVEGATRTLSDTQYF
V gene: TRBV5-3; clone size: NA; CDR3 length: 18; J gene: TRBJ2-1; D gene: TRBD2; CDR3 DNA: TGTGCCAGAAGCTTAGGACTAGCGGGGGACAGCTCCTACAATGAGCAGTTCTTC; CDR3 protein: CARSLGLAGDSSYNEQFF
V gene: TRBV29-1; clone size: NA; CDR3 length: 14; J gene: TRBJ2-3; D gene: TRBD1; CDR3 DNA: TGCAGCGTTCCTCGGGACAGGCTCACAGATACGCAGTATTTT; CDR3 protein: CSVPRDRLTDTQYF
V gene: TRBV3-1; clone size: NA; CDR3 length: 15; J gene: TRBJ1-3; D gene: NA; CDR3 DNA: TGTGCCAGCAGCCAGAGGACCGGCTCTGGAAACACCATATATTTT; CDR3 protein: CASSQRTGSGNTIYF
V gene: TRBV14; clone size: few; CDR3 length: 18; J gene: TRBJ1-5; D gene: TRBD1; CDR3 DNA: TGTGCCAGCAGCCAAGGGGGCAGGGGGCGCAAGCGGCAATCAGCCCCAGCATTT; CDR3 protein: CASSQGGRGRKRQSAPAF
V gene: TRBV7-6; clone size: many; CDR3 length: 16; J gene: TRBJ2-2; D gene: NA; CDR3 DNA: TGTGCCAGCAGCACTGGGTTGGGGTCGAACACCGGGGAGCTGTTTTTT; CDR3 protein: CASSTGLGSNTGELFF
V gene: TRBV28; clone size: NA; CDR3 length: 16; J gene: TRBJ2-1; D gene: NA; CDR3 DNA: TGTGCCAGCAGTTTCCCCGGCGACTCTCGACCTAATGAGCAGTTCTTC; CDR3 protein: CASSFPGDSRPNEQFF
V gene: TRBV3-1; clone size: few; CDR3 length: 18; J gene: TRBJ2-5; D gene: NA; CDR3 DNA: TGTGCCAGCAGCCAAGATAGGCGGGCTGGGACTCTCCAAGAGACCCAGTACTTC; CDR3 protein: CASSQDRRAGTLQETQYF
V gene: TRBV6-2/TRBV6-3; clone size: few; CDR3 length: 12; J gene: TRBJ1-5; D gene: NA; CDR3 DNA: TGTGCCAGCAGTTACGCGCAGGCCTCTCAGCATTTT; CDR3 protein: CASSYAQASQHF
V gene: TRBV7-9; clone size: few; CDR3 length: 15; J gene: TRBJ1-4; D gene: NA; CDR3 DNA: TGTGCCAGCAGCACCACAGGGAGGACTAATGAAAAACTGTTTTTT; CDR3 protein: CASSTTGRTNEKLFF
V gene: TRBV20-1; clone size: many; CDR3 length: 15; J gene: TRBJ2-7; D gene: NA; CDR3 DNA: TGCAGTGCCTCCGTTATAGGGGTTGACACCTACGAGCAGTACTTC; CDR3 protein: CSASVIGVDTYEQYF
V gene: TRBV19; clone size: NA; CDR3 length: 15; J gene: TRBJ1-1; D gene: NA; CDR3 DNA: TGTGCCAGTAGTATACGTGACAGGCAGAACGGAGAAGCTTTCTTT; CDR3 protein: CASSIRDRQNGEAFF
V gene: TRBV25-1; clone size: few; CDR3 length: 13; J gene: TRBJ2-7; D gene: NA; CDR3 DNA: TGTGCCAGCAGTTTTAGGCAAACCTACGAGCAGTACTTC; CDR3 protein: CASSFRQTYEQYF
V gene: TRBV20-1; clone size: NA; CDR3 length: 14; J gene: TRBJ1-2; D gene: NA; CDR3 DNA: TGCAGTGCTAGCATAGCGGGCCTATACTATGGCTACACCTTC; CDR3 protein: CSASIAGLYYGYTF
V gene: TRBV11-2; clone size: NA; CDR3 length: 16; J gene: TRBJ2-6; D gene: NA; CDR3 DNA: TGTGCCAGCAGCTTAGGGGGCGTAACTGGGGCCAACGTCCTGACTTTC; CDR3 protein: CASSLGGVTGANVLTF
V gene: TRBV12-3/TRBV12-4; clone size: few; CDR3 length: 16; J gene: TRBJ2-3; D gene: NA; CDR3 DNA: TGTGCCAGCAGTTTAGAACTCCGCCGGAGCTCAGATACGCAGTATTTT; CDR3 protein: CASSLELRRSSDTQYF